This T cell receptor beta chain was documented in a study of T cell changes during pregnancy in multiple sclerosis. V dropped 3 bases and J dropped 0 bases, with 8 bases sitting between them. This CDR3 has 15 amino acids. Germline CDR1 LNHDA, CDR2 SQIVND (reference sequence). TCRdb's table, derived via immunoSEQ multiplex PCR, lists solely in-frame clones and lacks some. The data contain tens of thousands of clones, around 92% of them singletons. V and J are TRBV19 and TRBJ1-4; D not resolved. This sample comprised CD4+ T cells from peripheral blood mononuclear cells, obtained in the third trimester of pregnancy. The sequence was obtained from a female donor with multiple sclerosis, enrolled in a pregnancy study. In nucleotides, the CDR3 is TGTGCCAGTAGTATGTTCAGATCAACTAATGAAAAACTGTTTTTT. Its protein product is CASSMFRSTNEKLFF.